Below, 5 T cell receptor beta chains from the same sample are listed, as sequenced in a study of monozygotic twins with inflammatory bowel disease. TCRdb reprocessed the 5' RACE reads and stores each CDR3 protein as one record, lacking DNA. Its clone listing holds about 160,000 distinct CDR3 sequences. Sequenced input: blood. Every receptor here comes from a human donor with ulcerative colitis or Crohn's disease, or a healthy co-twin of an affected twin (not recorded which).

V usage is TRBV20-1 and J usage is TRBJ2-1; TCRdb's D call, TRBD2, is unchecked because there is no DNA. The CDR3 consists of 15 residues. The germline V gene has CDR1 DFQATT and CDR2 SNEGSKA (reference sequence). CDR3 in amino acids: CSASPKAGMWNEQFF.

The V gene is TRBV5-5, the J gene TRBJ2-6. Germline CDR1 and CDR2: SGHKS and YYEKEE (reference sequence). The CDR3 covers 14 residues. CDR3 protein: CASSAGSGANVLTF. Full variable domain (missing parts from reference TRBV5-5 and TRBJ2-6): DAGVTQSPTHLIKTRGQQVTLRCSPISGHKSVSWYQQVLGQGPQFIFQYYEKEERGRGNFPDRFSARQFPNYSSELNVNALLLGDSALYLCASSAGSGANVLTFGAGSRLTVL.

The chain recombines TRBV20-1 with TRBJ2-3. The CDR3 is 13 amino acids. The germline V gene encodes CDR1 DFQATT and CDR2 SNEGSKA (reference sequence). CDR3 sequence: CSARLGSTDTQYF.

CDR3 amino acids: CASRGGVETDTQYF. The gene calls are TRBV11-3 and TRBJ2-3; the D call from TCRdb, TRBD2, cannot be confirmed without DNA. Germline V gene data show CDR1 as SGHNT and CDR2 as YENEEA. The CDR3 is 14 amino acids.

The chain employs TRBV5-1 and TRBJ1-6; TCRdb's D call of TRBD1 is untestable without DNA. The CDR3 is 15 amino acids. Germline CDR1 reads SGHRS; CDR2 reads YFSETQ. This CDR3 is CASSLEGGRAKALHF.